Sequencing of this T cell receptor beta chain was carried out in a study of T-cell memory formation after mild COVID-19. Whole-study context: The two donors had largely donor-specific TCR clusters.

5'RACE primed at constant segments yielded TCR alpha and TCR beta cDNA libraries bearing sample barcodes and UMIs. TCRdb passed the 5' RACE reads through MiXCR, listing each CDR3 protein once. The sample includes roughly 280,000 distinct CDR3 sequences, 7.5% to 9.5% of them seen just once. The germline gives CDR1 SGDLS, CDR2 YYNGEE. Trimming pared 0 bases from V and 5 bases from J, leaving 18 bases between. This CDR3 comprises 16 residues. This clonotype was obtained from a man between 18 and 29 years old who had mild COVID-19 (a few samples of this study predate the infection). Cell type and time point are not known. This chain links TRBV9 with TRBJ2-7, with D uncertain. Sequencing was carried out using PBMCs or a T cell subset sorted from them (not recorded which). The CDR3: CASSVALADPSHEQYF. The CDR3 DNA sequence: TGTGCCAGCAGCGTAGCCCTCGCGGACCCGTCCCACGAGCAGTACTTC. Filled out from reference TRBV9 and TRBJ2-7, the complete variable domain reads DSGVTQTPKHLITATGQRVTLRCSPRSGDLSVYWYQQSLDQGLQFLIQYYNGEERAKGNILERFSAQQFPDLHSELNLSSLELGDSALYFCASSVALADPSHEQYFGPGTRLTVT.